This T cell receptor (beta chain) derives from a study of blood T cell repertoires in COVID-19. Study as a whole: Spain, Italy and the United States supplied samples that represented acute and convalescent COVID-19. Sources were T cells, B-cell-depleted T cells, or PBMCs; the material itself was cDNA or gDNA.

This CDR3 region has 16 residues. V shed 2 bases and J shed 2 bases, with 11 bases lying between them. Germline V lookup: CDR1 SGHNT, CDR2 YYREEE (reference sequence). Enrolment of Seattle patients took place during active infection, and they were followed longitudinally. In the authors' methods: It was from reference gene primer amplification that nucleated cell counts were estimated. The data were produced by immunoSEQ multiplex PCR, yet TCRdb's version contains in-frame clones alone and is incomplete. From that table come the V and J calls and clone size; the DNA was used to work out D and trimming. The table lists fewer than 650,000 clones, approximately 91% of them singletons.

The source material was peripheral blood. This TCR was recovered from a woman in her forties or fifties with COVID-19, enrolled during active disease. V is TRBV5-4 and J is TRBJ1-6; no clear D. CDR3 in DNA: TGTGCCAGCAGCTTCCCCGGGGAGGCCTATAATTCACCCCTCCACTTT. It translates to CASSFPGEAYNSPLHF.